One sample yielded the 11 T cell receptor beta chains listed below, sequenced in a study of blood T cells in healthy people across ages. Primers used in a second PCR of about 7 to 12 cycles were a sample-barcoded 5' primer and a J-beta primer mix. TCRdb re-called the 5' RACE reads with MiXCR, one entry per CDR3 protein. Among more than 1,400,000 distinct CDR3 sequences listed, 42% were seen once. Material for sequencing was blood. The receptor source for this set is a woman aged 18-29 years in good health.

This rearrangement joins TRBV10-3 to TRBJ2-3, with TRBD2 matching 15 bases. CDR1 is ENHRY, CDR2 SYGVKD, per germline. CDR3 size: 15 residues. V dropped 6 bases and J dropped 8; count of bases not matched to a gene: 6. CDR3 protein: CAISGLAGGGGTQYF. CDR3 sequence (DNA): TGTGCCATCAGCGGACTAGCGGGGGGGGGTGGTACGCAGTATTTT.

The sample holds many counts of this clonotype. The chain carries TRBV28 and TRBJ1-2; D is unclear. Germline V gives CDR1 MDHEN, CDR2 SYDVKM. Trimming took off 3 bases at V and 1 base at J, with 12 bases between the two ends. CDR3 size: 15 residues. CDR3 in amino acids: CASSLVLDNNYGYTF. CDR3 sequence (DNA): TGTGCCAGCAGTTTGGTCCTAGACAATAACTATGGCTACACCTTC.

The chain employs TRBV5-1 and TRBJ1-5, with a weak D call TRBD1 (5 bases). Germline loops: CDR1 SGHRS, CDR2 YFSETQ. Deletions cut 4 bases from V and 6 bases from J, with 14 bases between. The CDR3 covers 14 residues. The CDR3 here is CASSPGTSGQPQHF. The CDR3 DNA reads TGCGCCAGCAGCCCAGGGACTAGCGGTCAGCCCCAGCATTTT. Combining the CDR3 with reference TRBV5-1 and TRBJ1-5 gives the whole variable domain KAGVTQTPRYLIKTRGQQVTLSCSPISGHRSVSWYQQTPGQGLQFLFEYFSETQRNKGNFPGRFSGRQFSNSRSEMNVSTLELGDSALYLCASSPGTSGQPQHFGDGTRLSIL.

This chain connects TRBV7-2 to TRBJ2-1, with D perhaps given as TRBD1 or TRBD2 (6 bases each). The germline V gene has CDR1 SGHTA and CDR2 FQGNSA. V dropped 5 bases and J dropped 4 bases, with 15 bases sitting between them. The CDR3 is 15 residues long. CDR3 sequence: CASSKKGGTYNEQFF. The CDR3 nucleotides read TGTGCCAGCAGCAAAAAAGGGGGGACTTACAATGAGCAGTTCTTC.

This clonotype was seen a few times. DNA for the CDR3: TGCAGTGCCAGGACTATCGGTCCCTACAATGAGCAGTTCTTC. Translating gives CSARTIGPYNEQFF. The chain carries TRBV20-1 and TRBJ2-1; maybe TRBD2 (6 bases). The CDR3 is 14 residues long. V was shortened by 6 bases and J by 2 bases, with 14 bases between the two germline ends. From germline, CDR1 is DFQATT and CDR2 SNEGSKA (reference sequence).

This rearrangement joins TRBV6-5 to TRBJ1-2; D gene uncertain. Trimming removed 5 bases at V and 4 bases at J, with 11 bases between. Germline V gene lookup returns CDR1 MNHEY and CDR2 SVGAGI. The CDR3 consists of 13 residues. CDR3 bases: TGTGCCAGCAGTGAAAGGTCTTCCTATGGCTACACCTTC. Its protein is CASSERSSYGYTF.

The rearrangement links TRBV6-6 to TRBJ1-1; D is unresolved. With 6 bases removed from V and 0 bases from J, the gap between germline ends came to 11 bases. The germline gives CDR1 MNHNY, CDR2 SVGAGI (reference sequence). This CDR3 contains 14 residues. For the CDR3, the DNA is TGTGCCAGCAGCACTCCTGGATTGAACACTGAAGCTTTCTTT. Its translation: CASSTPGLNTEAFF.

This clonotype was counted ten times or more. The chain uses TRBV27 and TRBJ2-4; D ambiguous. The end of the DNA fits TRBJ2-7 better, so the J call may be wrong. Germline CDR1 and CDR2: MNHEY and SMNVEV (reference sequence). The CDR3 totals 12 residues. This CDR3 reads CASSFTGNEQYF. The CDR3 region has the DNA TGTGCCAGCAGTTTTACCGGAAACGAGCAGTACTTC.

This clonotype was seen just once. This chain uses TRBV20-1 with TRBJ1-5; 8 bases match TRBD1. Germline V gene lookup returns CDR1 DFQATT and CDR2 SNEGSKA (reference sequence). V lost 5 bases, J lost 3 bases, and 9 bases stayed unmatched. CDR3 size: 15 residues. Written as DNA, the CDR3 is TGCAGTGCTGTACTCCCAGGGGGCCACAATCAGCCCCAGCATTTT. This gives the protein CSAVLPGGHNQPQHF.

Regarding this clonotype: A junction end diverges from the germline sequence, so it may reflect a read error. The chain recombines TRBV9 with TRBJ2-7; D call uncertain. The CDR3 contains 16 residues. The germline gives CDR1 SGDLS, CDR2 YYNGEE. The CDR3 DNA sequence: TGTGCCAGCAGCGTAGATATAACGGATAGCTCCTACAAGCAGTACTTC. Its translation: CASSVDITDSSYKQYF.

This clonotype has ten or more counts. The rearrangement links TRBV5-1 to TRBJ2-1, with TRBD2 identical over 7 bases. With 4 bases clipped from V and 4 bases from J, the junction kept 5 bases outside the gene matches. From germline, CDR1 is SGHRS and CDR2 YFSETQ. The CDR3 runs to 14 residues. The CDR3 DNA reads TGCGCCAGCAGCCCGGGAGGAGGGTACAATGAGCAGTTCTTC. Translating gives CASSPGGGYNEQFF.